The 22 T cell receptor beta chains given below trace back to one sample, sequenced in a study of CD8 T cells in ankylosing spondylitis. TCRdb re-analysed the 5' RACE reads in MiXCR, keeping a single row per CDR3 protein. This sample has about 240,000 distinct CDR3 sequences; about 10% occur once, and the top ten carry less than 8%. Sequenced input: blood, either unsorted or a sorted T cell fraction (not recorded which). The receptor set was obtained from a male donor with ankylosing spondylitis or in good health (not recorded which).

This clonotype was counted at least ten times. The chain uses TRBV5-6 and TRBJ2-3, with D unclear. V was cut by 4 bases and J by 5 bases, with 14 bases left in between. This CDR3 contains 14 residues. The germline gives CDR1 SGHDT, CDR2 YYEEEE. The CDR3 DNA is TGTGCCAGCAGCCAATCTAAAGCCGGAGATACGCAGTATTTT. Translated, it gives CASSQSKAGDTQYF.

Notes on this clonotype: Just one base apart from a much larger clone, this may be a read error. The CDR3 spells CANSFRSLQSNQFF. As DNA, the CDR3 is TGCGCCAACAGCTTTAGGAGCCTCCAATCGAACCAGTTCTTC. The chain carries TRBV5-1 and TRBJ2-1; D unclear. The CDR3 is 14 residues long. Per germline, CDR1 SGHRS and CDR2 YFSETQ.

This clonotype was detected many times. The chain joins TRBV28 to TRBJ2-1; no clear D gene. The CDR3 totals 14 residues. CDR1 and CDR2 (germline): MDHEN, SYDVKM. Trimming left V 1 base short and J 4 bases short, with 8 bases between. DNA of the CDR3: TGTGCCAGCAGTTTATCGGCCGTTTACAATGAGCAGTTCTTC. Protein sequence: CASSLSAVYNEQFF.

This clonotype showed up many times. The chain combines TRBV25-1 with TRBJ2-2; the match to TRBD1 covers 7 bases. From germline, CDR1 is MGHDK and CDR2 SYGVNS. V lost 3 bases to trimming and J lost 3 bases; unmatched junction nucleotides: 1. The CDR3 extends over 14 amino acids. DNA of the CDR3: TGTGCCAGCAGTGACGACAGGGACACCGGGGAGCTGTTTTTT. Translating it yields CASSDDRDTGELFF. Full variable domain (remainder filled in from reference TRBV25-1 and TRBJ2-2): EADIYQTPRYLVIGTGKKITLECSQTMGHDKMYWYQQDPGMELHLIHYSYGVNSTEKGDLSSESTVSRIRTEHFPLTLESARPSHTSQYLCASSDDRDTGELFFGEGSRLTVL.

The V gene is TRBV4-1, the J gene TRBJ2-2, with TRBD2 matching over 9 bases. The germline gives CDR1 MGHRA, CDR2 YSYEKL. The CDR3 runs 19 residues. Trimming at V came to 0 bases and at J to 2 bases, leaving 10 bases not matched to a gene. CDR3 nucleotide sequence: TGCGCCAGCAGCCAAGATAGGGGTAGCGGGGGCCTAAACACCGGGGAGCTGTTTTTT. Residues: CASSQDRGSGGLNTGELFF.

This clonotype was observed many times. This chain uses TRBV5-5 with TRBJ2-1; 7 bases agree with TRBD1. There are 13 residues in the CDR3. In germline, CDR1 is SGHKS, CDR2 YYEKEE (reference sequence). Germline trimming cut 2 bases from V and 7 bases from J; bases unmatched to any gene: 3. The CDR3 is CASSFDRANEQFF. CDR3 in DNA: TGTGCCAGCAGCTTTGACAGGGCGAATGAGCAGTTCTTC.

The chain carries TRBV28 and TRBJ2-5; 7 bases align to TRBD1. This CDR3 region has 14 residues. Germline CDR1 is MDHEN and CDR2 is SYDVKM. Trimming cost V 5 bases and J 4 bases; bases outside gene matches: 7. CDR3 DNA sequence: TGTGCCAGCAGTCAACAGGGGATGGTAGAGACCCAGTACTTC. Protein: CASSQQGMVETQYF.

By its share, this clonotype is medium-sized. This CDR3 reads CATGGTANTGELFF. The CDR3 DNA sequence: TGTGCCACCGGAGGGACAGCGAACACCGGGGAGCTGTTTTTT. The chain employs TRBV24-1 and TRBJ2-2, with TRBD1 as a possible D gene (7 bases). V gave up 9 bases and J gave up 0 bases, with 10 bases separating them. This CDR3 comprises 14 residues. Looked up from germline, CDR1 is KGHDR and CDR2 is SFDVKD.

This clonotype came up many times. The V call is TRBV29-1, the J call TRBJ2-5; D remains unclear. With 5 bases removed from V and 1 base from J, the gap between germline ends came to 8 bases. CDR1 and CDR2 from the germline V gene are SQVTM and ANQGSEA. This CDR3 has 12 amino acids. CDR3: CSVTKFQETQYF. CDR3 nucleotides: TGCAGCGTTACCAAATTCCAAGAGACCCAGTACTTC.

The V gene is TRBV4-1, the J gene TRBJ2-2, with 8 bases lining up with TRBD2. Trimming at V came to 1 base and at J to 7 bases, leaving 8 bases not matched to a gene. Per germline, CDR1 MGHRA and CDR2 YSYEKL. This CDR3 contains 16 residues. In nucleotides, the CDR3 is TGCGCCAGCAGCCAAGTGTCCGGGGGGGCCGTCGGGGAGCTGTTTTTT. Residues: CASSQVSGGAVGELFF.

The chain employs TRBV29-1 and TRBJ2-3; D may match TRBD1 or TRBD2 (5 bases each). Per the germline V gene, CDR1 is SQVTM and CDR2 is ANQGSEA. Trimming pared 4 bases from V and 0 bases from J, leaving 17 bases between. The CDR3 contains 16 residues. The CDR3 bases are TGCAGCGTTGGACCGATATGGGGGTTGAGCACAGATACGCAGTATTTT. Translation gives CSVGPIWGLSTDTQYF.

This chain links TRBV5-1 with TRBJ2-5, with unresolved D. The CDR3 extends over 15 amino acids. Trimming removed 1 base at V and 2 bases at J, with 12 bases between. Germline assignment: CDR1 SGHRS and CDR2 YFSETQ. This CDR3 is CASSLSLDLQETQYF. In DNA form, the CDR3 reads TGCGCCAGCAGCTTGTCATTGGATCTACAAGAGACCCAGTACTTC. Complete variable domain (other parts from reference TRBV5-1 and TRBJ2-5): KAGVTQTPRYLIKTRGQQVTLSCSPISGHRSVSWYQQTPGQGLQFLFEYFSETQRNKGNFPGRFSGRQFSNSRSEMNVSTLELGDSALYLCASSLSLDLQETQYFGPGTRLLVL.

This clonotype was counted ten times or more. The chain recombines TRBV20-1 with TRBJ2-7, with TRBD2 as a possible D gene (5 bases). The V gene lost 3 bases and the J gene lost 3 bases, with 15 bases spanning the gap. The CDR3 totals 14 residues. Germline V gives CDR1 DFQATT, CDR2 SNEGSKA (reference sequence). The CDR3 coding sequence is TGCAGTGCTAGTGTTGAGGGAGCCTTCTACGAGCAGTACTTC. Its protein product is CSASVEGAFYEQYF.

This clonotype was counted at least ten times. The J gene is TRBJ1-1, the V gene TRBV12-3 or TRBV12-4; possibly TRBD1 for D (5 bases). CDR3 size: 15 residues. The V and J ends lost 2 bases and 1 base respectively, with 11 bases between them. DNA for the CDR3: TGTGCCAGCAGTTTAAAGATCGGGGGGAACACTGAAGCTTTCTTT. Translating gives CASSLKIGGNTEAFF.

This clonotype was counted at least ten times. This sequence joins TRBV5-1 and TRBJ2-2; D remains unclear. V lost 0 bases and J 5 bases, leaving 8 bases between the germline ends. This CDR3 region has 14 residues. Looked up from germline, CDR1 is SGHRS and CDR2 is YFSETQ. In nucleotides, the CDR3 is TGCGCCAGCAGCTTGGCCGCCGAAACCGGGGAGCTGTTTTTT. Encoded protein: CASSLAAETGELFF.

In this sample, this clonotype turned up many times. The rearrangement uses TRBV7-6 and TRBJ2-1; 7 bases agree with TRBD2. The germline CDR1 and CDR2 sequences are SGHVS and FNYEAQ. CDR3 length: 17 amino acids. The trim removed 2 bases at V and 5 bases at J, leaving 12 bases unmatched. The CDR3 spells CASSLLSWASGNNEQFF. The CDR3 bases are TGTGCCAGCAGCTTACTGTCCTGGGCTAGCGGAAACAATGAGCAGTTCTTC.

In nucleotides, the CDR3 is TGTGCCAGCACCATGGGAACCGGGGAGCTGTTTTTT. Translated: CASTMGTGELFF. The chain employs TRBV7-9 and TRBJ2-2, with D hard to call. This CDR3 is 12 amino acids long. Germline V CDR1 and CDR2: SEHNR, FQNEAQ (reference sequence). V lost 7 bases, J lost 5 bases, and 8 bases lay in between.

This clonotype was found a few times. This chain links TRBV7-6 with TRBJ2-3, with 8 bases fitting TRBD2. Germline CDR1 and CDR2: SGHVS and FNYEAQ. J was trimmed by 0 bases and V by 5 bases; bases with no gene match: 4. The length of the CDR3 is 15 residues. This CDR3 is CASSKRGPSTDTQYF. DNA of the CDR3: TGTGCCAGCAGCAAGCGGGGGCCGAGCACAGATACGCAGTATTTT.

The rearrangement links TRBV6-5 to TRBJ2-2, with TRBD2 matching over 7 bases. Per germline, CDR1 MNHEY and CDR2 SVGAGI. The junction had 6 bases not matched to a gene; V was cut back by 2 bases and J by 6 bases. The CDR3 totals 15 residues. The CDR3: CASSYGLAGAGELFF. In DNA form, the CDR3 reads TGTGCCAGCAGTTACGGTCTGGCGGGGGCCGGGGAGCTGTTTTTT.

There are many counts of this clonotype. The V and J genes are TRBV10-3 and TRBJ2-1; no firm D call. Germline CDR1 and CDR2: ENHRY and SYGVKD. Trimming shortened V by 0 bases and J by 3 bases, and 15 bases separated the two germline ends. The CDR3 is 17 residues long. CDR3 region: CAISESIYISGYNEQFF. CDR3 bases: TGTGCCATCAGTGAGTCGATCTATATCTCCGGCTACAATGAGCAGTTCTTC.

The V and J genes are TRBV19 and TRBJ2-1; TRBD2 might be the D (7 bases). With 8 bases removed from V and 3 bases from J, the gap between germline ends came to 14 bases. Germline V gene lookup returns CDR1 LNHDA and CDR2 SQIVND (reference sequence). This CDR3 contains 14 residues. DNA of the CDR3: TGTGCCAGTTCCCCGGGGGGCGACTACAATGAGCAGTTCTTC. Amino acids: CASSPGGDYNEQFF.

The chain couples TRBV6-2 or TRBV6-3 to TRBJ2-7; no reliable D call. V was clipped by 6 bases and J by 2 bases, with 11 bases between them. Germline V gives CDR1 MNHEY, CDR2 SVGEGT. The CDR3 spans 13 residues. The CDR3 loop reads CASRRFGTYEQYF. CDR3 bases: TGTGCCAGCAGGCGGTTCGGTACCTACGAGCAGTACTTC.